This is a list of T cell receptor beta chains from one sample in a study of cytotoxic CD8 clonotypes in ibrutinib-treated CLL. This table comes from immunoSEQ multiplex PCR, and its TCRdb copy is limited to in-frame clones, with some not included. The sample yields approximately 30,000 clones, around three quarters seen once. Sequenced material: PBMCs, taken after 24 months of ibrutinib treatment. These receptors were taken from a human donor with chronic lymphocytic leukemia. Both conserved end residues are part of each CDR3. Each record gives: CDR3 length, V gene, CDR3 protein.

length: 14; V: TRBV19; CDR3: CASSRGLAENEQFF
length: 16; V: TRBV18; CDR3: CASSPAGTYHTDTQYF
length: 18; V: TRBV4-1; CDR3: CASGGAGGGPGAKNIQYF
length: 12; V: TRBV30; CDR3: CAWQPWGNEAFF
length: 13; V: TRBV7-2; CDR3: CASRKTGQETQYF
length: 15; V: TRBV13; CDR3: CASSPGLSINYGYTF
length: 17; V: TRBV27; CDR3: CASSLSGSGTSYNEQFF
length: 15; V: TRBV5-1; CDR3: CASSPGTGPTGELFF
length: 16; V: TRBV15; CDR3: CATTGPGHLSNQPQHF
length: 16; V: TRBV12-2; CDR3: CASRLVEGTRNTEAFF
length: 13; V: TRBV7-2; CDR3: CASSLRGDYGYTF
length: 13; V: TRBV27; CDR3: CASSPWTGNEQFF
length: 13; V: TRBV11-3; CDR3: CASAESSYNEQFF
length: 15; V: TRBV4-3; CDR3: CASSRGDRGEETQYF
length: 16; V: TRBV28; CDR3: CASSLGTGGRNQPQHF
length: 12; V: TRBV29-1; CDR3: CSVAGIGTEAFF
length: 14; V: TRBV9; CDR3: CASSVDRDNSPLHF
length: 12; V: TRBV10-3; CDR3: CATSGTTYGYTF
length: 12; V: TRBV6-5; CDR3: CASGQRNQPQHF
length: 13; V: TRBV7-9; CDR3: CASSAREGNTIYF
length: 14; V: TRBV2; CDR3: CASSDGQAGEKLFF
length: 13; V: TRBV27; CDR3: CASLRETIYEQYF
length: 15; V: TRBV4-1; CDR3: CASSRGRLGSQPQHF
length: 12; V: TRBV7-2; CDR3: CASSTRGQPQHF
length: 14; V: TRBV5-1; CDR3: CASSLAGRSYEQYF
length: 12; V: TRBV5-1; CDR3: CASSLRSDTQYF
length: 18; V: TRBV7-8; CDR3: CASSLVFRDSSGANVLTF
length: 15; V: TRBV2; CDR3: CASSGERGSSYEQYF
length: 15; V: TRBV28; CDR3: CASSLAAGGSYEQYF
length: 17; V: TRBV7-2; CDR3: CASSLVLAGGLQETQYF
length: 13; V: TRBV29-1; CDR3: CSVGDRGRGPQHF
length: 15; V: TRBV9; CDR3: CASSTRQGAGTEAFF
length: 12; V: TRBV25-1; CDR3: CASSPFGDTQYF
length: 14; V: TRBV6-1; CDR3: CASQRNRGNTEAFF
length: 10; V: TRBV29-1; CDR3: CSERSDTQYF
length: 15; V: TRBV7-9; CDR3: CASSLALASTYEQYF
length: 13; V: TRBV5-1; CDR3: CASSRDPSYEQYF
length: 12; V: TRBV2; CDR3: CASSTRGNEQFF
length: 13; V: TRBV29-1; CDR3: CSVTTGGFGELFF
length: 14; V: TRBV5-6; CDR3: CASSSGGGKDTQYF
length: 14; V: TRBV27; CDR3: CASSTGGRQETQYF